This entry is about one TCR beta chain. Its antigen has not been determined. It has no much larger one-base neighbor in the sample; base qualities were not kept. The trial excluded patients who had a history of autoimmune disease or were on systemic immunosuppression. Peripheral blood for TCR sequencing was drawn from every dose cohort at baseline, at cycle 4 day 1 and at cycle 7 day 1. Samples were obtained from an open-label, multicenter, first-in-human phase I dose-escalation trial of ivuxolimab. Adults with locally advanced or metastatic head and neck squamous cell, hepatocellular, melanoma or renal cell carcinoma were enrolled in the trial. CD4+ and CD8+ T cells were sorted separately from peripheral blood before TCR sequencing. The data were obtained in a study of OX40 agonist ivuxolimab in advanced cancers. Study-level background: Ivuxolimab was a fully human IgG2 agonistic monoclonal antibody targeting the costimulatory receptor OX40 (CD134). Intravenous ivuxolimab was administered to patients every 2 weeks at six dose levels: 0.01, 0.1, 0.3, 1.5, 3 and 10 mg/kg. Among the 50 to 55 dose-escalation patients, some 20 had hepatocellular carcinoma, approximately 15 melanoma, 9 renal cell carcinoma and 9 head and neck cancer. In the dose-escalation cohort, around four fifths of patients were male, and the mean age was roughly 56 years with a range of roughly 20 to 85. Prior anti-PD-1, anti-PD-L1 or anti-CTLA-4 therapy was permitted, and less than 45% of dose-escalation patients had received checkpoint inhibitors. Three dose-escalation patients achieved partial responses, one with hepatocellular carcinoma and two with cutaneous melanoma. The purpose of peripheral TCRbeta sequencing was to test whether ivuxolimab changed TCR sequence diversity and led to clonal T-cell expansion. The paper covers the monotherapy dose-escalation part of the phase I ivuxolimab trial, which included N of about 51 patients.

Trimming removed 4 bases from V and 11 bases from J; the gene matches leave 13 bases unexplained. In the germline V gene, CDR1 corresponds to SGDLS and CDR2 to YYNGEE. The CDR3 numbers 16 residues from cysteine through phenylalanine. Only the CDR3 part of the read is kept: 48 bases, read in frame from the first base. To sequence the TCRbeta CDR3 region, genomic DNA was isolated from the sorted cells. The immunoSEQ Assay was used to sequence the TCRbeta CDR3 regions. Held by TCRdb, this immuneACCESS table contains in-frame sequences only and omits some clones. Under half of the omission traces to an unresolved V gene where checked; the cause of the rest is unknown. The sample table lists 90,000 to 100,000 clones, 95% to 96% of them with a count of one. Around 2% of the sample is in the top ten clones. General findings and caveats noted by the study authors: Antigen specificity was not determined for the clonally expanded peripheral T cells. In the 0.1-3.0 mg/kg groups, partial responders were among the patients with the lowest normalized peripheral clonal expansion, particularly in CD8+ T cells. At doses of 0.1 to 3.0 mg/kg, clonal expansion of both CD4+ and CD8+ T cells in blood was seen between baseline and week 6. On average, CD8+ T cells showed more expanded clones than CD4+ T cells after ivuxolimab. Low levels of normalized T-cell clonal expansion were also seen in some patients who did not respond.

The V and J segments used are TRBV9 and TRBJ2-3; TRBD2 lines up with 13 middle nucleotides. The material sequenced was CD4+ or CD8+ T cells sorted from blood, taken in a trial of the OX40 agonist ivuxolimab. This TCR was sampled from an adult with an advanced solid tumor such as melanoma, head and neck, liver or kidney cancer. Read as DNA, the sequence is TGTGCCAGCAGCTTTCGGACTAGCGGGAGTATCGGCCAGCAGTATTTT. Its protein is CASSFRTSGSIGQQYF. Outside the CDR3, residues come from the reference TRBV9 and TRBJ2-3 proteins, so the full variable domain is: DSGVTQTPKHLITATGQRVTLRCSPRSGDLSVYWYQQSLDQGLQFLIQYYNGEERAKGNILERFSAQQFPDLHSELNLSSLELGDSALYFCASSFRTSGSIGQQYFGPGTRLTVL.